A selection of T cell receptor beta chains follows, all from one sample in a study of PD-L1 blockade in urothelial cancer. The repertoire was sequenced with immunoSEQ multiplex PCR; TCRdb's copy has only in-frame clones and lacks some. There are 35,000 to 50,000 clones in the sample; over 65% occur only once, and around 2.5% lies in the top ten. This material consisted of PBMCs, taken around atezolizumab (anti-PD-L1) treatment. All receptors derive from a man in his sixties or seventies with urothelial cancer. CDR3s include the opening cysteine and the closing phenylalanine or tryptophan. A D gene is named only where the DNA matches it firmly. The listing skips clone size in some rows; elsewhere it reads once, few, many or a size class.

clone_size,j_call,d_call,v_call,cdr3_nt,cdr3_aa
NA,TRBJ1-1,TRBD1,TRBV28,TGTGCCAGCAGTTTGGGGGACAGGATGAACACTGAAGCTTTCTTT,CASSLGDRMNTEAFF
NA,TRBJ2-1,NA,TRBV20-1,TGCAGTGCTAGTAGGGGGAATGAGCAGCTCTTC,CSASRGNEQLF
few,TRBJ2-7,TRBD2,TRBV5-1,TGCGCCAGCAGCTTGATGGGGGGACTAGCGGCCTACGAGCAGTACTTC,CASSLMGGLAAYEQYF
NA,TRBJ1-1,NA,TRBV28,TGTGCCAGCAGTCTCATCAGGGCTGAAGCTTTCTTT,CASSLIRAEAFF
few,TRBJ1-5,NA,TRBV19,TGTGCCAGTAGGTGGGCGCACCGCTCACCGAACAATCAGCCCCAGCATTTT,CASRWAHRSPNNQPQHF
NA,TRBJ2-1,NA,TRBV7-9,TGTGCCAGCAGCTTAGGCGCTAGCGTCTACAATGAGCAGTTCTTC,CASSLGASVYNEQFF
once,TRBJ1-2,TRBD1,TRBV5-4,TGTGCCAGCAGCTTGGCAGTTGGACAGGGGTCTTTGGGTAGCTATGGCTACACCTTC,CASSLAVGQGSLGSYGYTF
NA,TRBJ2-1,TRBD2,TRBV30,TGTGCCTGGAGTAGCGGGGGTGGGTACAATGAGCAGTTCTTC,CAWSSGGGYNEQFF
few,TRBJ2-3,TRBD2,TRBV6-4,TGTGCCAGCAGTGACCTAGCGGGAGCAGATACGCAGTATTTT,CASSDLAGADTQYF
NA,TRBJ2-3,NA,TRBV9,TGTGCCAGCAGCGCCTACCTCGGGAGCGCAGATACGCAGTATTTT,CASSAYLGSADTQYF
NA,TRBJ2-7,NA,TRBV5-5,TGTGCCAGCAGCTTGAGAGTAATCGGCGAGCAGTACTTC,CASSLRVIGEQYF
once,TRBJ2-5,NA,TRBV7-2,TGTGCCAGCAGCTTTAGCTACGAAGAGACCCAGTACTTC,CASSFSYEETQYF